The source of this TCR beta chain is a study of T cell responses to AZD1222 COVID-19 vaccine. Points from the study as a whole: White British people made up most donors, females outnumbered males, and clonal diversity was possibly underestimated. Once two AZD1222 doses were given, Spike-specific TCR breadth and depth went up. There were repertoire samples only from the period after the peak T cell response.

Some clones are missing from TCRdb's copy, which holds only in-frame ones; the method was immunoSEQ multiplex PCR. This sample has about 75,000 clones; roughly 88% occur once, and the top ten carry about 9%. Germline CDR1 reads MNHEY; CDR2 reads SVGEGT. V was shortened by 2 bases and J by 1 base, with 23 bases between the two germline ends. The CDR3 consists of 19 residues. In the case of this clone: Its antigen remains unidentified.

The chain recombines TRBV6-2 or TRBV6-3 with TRBJ2-5; D is possibly TRBD1 (6 bases). The TCR comes from an adult who received the MenACWY meningococcal vaccine as a control. The sequencing here drew on peripheral blood, taken 28 days after the second dose of the MenACWY control vaccine. CDR3 in amino acids: CASSYKGWTEVPTQETQYF. The CDR3 nucleotides read TGTGCCAGCAGTTACAAAGGCTGGACAGAGGTCCCAACCCAAGAGACCCAGTACTTC.